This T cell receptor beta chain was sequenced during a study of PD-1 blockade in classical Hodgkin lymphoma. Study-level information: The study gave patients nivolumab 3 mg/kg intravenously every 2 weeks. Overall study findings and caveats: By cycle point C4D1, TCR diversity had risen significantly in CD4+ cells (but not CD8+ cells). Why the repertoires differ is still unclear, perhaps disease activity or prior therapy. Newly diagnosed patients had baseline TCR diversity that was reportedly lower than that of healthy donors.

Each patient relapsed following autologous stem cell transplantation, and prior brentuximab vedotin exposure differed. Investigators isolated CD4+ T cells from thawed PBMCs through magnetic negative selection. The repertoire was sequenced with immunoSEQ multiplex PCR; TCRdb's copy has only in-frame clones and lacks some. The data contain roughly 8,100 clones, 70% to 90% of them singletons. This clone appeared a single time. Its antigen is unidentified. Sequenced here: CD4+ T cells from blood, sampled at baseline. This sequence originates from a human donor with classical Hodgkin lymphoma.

CDR3 in DNA: TGTGCCAGCAGTGAATACCTAGCGGGGGGGCCTATAACAGATACGCAGTATTTT. Protein: CASSEYLAGGPITDTQYF. The chain combines TRBV25-1 with TRBJ2-3, with TRBD2 identical over 12 bases. Germline loops: CDR1 MGHDK, CDR2 SYGVNS. The CDR3 runs 18 residues. V lost 0 bases, J lost 3 bases, and 7 bases stayed unmatched.